The 3 T cell receptor beta chains below all came from one sample that was sequenced in a study of regulatory T cells in long-lasting Graves disease. Time point denoted: newly diagnosed GD, antithyroid drugs for less than 3 months. PBMC RNA was the source of the TCR library. Combining iRepertoire HTBI primers with Arm-PCR of CDR3 regions, the authors built TCR beta libraries. From the multiplex PCR reads, TCRdb called clonotypes with MiXCR, one entry per CDR3 protein. The table lists 360,000 or so distinct CDR3 sequences, around 17% of them singletons. These same data were also listed under a study on T cells in Graves' hyperthyroidism and ophthalmopathy.

The sample was peripheral blood mononuclear cells (PBMCs), taken at new diagnosis, from a patient treated with antithyroid drugs. These receptors all stem from a man between 40 and 49 years old with Graves disease.

In this sample, this clonotype turned up many times. The chain links TRBV6-5 to TRBJ1-5; 9 bases match TRBD1. J lost 1 base, V lost 4 bases, and 8 bases had no gene match. Germline-derived CDR1 and CDR2 are MNHEY and SVGAGI. This CDR3 comprises 17 residues. The CDR3 DNA reads TGTGCCAGCAGTTCCCGGGACAGGGATCTAAGCAATCAGCCCCAGCATTTT. Its protein product is CASSSRDRDLSNQPQHF.

The sample holds many counts of this clonotype. CDR3 protein: CASSLGGGANEKLFF. DNA of the CDR3: TGTGCCAGCAGCTTAGGGGGGGGAGCTAATGAAAAACTGTTTTTT. V usage is TRBV7-2 and J usage is TRBJ1-4; possibly TRBD1 for D (5 bases). The V gene's germline CDR1 is SGHTA and CDR2 FQGNSA. Trimming removed 1 base from V and 3 bases from J, with 9 bases in between. The CDR3 sequence is 15 residues long.

The DNA of the CDR3 is TGTGCCAGCAGTTACTGGGGGGGGGAAGAAAAACTGTTTTTT. The encoded protein is CASSYWGGEEKLFF. The gene calls are TRBV6-5 and TRBJ1-4, with a possible D match to TRBD1 (5 bases). The length of the CDR3 is 14 residues. Germline V lookup: CDR1 MNHEY, CDR2 SVGAGI. Between the trimmed V and J ends, which lost 1 base and 8 bases, there was a span of 11 bases.